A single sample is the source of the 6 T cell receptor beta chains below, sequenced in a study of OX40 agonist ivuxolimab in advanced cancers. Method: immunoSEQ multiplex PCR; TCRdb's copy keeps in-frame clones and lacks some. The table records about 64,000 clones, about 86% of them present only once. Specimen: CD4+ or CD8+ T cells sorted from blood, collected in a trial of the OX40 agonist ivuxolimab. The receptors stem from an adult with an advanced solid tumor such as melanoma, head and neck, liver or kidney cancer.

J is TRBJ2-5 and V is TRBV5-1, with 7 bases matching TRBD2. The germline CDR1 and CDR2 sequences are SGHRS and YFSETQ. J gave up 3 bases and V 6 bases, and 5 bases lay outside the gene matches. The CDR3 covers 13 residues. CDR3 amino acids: CASTREGEETQYF. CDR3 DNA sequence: TGCGCCAGCACCAGGGAGGGAGAAGAGACCCAGTACTTC. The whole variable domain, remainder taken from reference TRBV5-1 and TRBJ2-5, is KAGVTQTPRYLIKTRGQQVTLSCSPISGHRSVSWYQQTPGQGLQFLFEYFSETQRNKGNFPGRFSGRQFSNSRSEMNVSTLELGDSALYLCASTREGEETQYFGPGTRLLVL.

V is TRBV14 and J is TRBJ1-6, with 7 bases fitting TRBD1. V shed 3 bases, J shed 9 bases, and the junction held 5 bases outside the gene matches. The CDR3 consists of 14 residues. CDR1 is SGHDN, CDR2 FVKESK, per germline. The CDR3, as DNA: TGTGCCAGCAGCCAGCGACAGGGTAGTTCACCCCTCCACTTT. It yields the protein CASSQRQGSSPLHF.

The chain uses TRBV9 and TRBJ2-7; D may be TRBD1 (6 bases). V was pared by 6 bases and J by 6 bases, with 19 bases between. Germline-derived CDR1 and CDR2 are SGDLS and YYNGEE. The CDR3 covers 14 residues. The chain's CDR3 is CASTLGATAGEQYF. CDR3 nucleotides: TGTGCCAGCACGCTGGGGGCAACGGCGGGCGAGCAGTACTTC.

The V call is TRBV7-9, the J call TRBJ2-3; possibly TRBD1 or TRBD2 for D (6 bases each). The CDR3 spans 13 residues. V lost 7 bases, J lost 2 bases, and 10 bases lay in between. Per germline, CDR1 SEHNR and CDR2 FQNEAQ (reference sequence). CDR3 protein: CASKGGLTDTQYF. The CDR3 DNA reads TGTGCCAGCAAGGGGGGCCTCACAGATACGCAGTATTTT.

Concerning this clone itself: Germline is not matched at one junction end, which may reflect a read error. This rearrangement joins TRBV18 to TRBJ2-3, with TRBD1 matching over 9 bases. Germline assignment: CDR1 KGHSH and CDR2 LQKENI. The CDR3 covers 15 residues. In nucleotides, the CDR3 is TGTGCCAGCTCCCCACGGGACAGGGAGATAGATACGCAGTATTTT. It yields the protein CASSPRDREIDTQYF. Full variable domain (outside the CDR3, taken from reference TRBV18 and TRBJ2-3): NAGVMQNPRHLVRRRGQEARLRCSPMKGHSHVYWYRQLPEEGLKFMVYLQKENIIDESGMPKERFSAEFPKEGPSILRIQQVVRGDSAAYFCASSPRDREIDTQYFGPGTRLTVL.

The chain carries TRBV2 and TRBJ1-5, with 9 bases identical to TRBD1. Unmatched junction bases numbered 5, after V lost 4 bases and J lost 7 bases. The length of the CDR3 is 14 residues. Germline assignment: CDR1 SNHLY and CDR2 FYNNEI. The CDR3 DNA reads TGTGCCAGCAGTGTATCACAGGGGGCACAGCCCCAGCATTTT. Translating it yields CASSVSQGAQPQHF.